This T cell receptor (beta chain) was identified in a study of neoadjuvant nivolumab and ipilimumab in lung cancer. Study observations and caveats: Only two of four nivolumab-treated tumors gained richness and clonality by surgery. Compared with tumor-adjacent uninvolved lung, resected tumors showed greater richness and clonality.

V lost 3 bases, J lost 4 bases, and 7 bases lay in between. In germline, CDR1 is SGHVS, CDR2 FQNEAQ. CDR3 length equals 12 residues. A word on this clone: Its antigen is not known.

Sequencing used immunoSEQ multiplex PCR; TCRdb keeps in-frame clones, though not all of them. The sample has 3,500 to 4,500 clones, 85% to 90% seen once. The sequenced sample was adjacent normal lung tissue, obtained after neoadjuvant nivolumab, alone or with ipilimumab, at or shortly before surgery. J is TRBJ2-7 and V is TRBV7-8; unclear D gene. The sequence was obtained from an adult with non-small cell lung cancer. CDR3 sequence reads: CASSFSTYEQYF. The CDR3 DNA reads TGTGCCAGCAGCTTTTCGACATACGAGCAGTACTTC.